The 19 T cell receptor beta chains reported below all come from one sample, sequenced in a study of blood T cell repertoires in COVID-19. Assay: immunoSEQ multiplex PCR; the TCRdb copy retains only in-frame clones and omits some. The table records fewer than 250,000 clones, about nine tenths of them present only once. Sample: peripheral blood. The receptor source for this set is a man aged 55 to 70 who had recovered from COVID-19.

The chain is built from TRBV19 and TRBJ1-5; TRBD1 matches at 8 bases. J was trimmed by 4 bases and V by 5 bases; bases with no gene match: 7. The CDR3 is made up of 15 amino acids. Germline V gene data show CDR1 as LNHDA and CDR2 as SQIVND (reference sequence). The CDR3: CASSAGTGSNQPQHF. The DNA of the CDR3 is TGTGCCAGTAGTGCCGGGACAGGTTCTAATCAGCCCCAGCATTTT.

The V call is TRBV5-5, the J call TRBJ1-4; the match to TRBD1 covers 7 bases. The germline gives CDR1 SGHKS, CDR2 YYEKEE (reference sequence). The V segment lost 7 bases and the J segment 6 bases; nucleotides outside the gene matches: 9. The CDR3 totals 14 residues. The chain's CDR3 is CASGPGTVYEKLFF. The CDR3 DNA is TGTGCCAGCGGCCCCGGGACAGTTTATGAAAAACTGTTTTTT.

The rearrangement joins TRBV5-1 to TRBJ1-1; 9 nucleotides line up with TRBD1. The CDR3 consists of 15 residues. Germline CDR1 SGHRS, CDR2 YFSETQ. J was trimmed by 7 bases and V by 4 bases; bases with no gene match: 11. The CDR3 is CASSDRGTGSFEAFF. As DNA, the CDR3 is TGCGCCAGCAGCGACCGAGGGACAGGGTCTTTTGAAGCTTTCTTT.

The rearrangement joins TRBV3-1 (or the pseudogene TRBV3-2) to TRBJ2-1; 8 bases agree with TRBD2. Germline lookup yields CDR1 LGHDT and CDR2 YNNKEL (reference sequence). With V trimmed by 4 bases and J by 4 bases, 3 bases remained unmatched. The CDR3 contains 14 residues. The CDR3 coding sequence is TGTGCCAGCAGCCTTAGCGGGGTGTACAATGAGCAGTTCTTC. Translating gives CASSLSGVYNEQFF.

V gene TRBV28 combines with J gene TRBJ1-2, with 8 bases fitting TRBD1. J gave up 5 bases and V 7 bases, and 9 bases lay outside the gene matches. CDR1 and CDR2 (germline): MDHEN, SYDVKM. The CDR3 extends over 14 amino acids. The DNA for the CDR3 is TGTGCCAGCATGCCAGGGGGCGTAGAGTATGGCTACACCTTC. It specifies CASMPGGVEYGYTF.

V is TRBV15 and J is TRBJ2-7; the match to TRBD2 covers 9 bases. Germline values: CDR1 LNHNV, CDR2 YYDKDF (reference sequence). The length of the CDR3 is 14 residues. The V segment lost 6 bases and the J segment 3 bases; nucleotides outside the gene matches: 6. The CDR3 spells CATRLAGVVYEQYF. CDR3 sequence (DNA): TGTGCCACCAGATTAGCGGGAGTGGTCTACGAGCAGTACTTC.

This chain links TRBV7-3 with TRBJ2-7, with TRBD2 matching 13 bases. The CDR3 runs 16 residues. V gave up 5 bases and J gave up 2 bases; unmatched junction bases: 6. In germline, CDR1 is SGHTA, CDR2 FQGTGA. CDR3: CASSVEGTSGAYEQYF. The CDR3 DNA sequence: TGTGCCAGCAGCGTAGAAGGGACTAGCGGGGCCTACGAGCAGTACTTC.

CDR3 bases: TGTGCCAGCAGCCAAAGGGGGCCAGGGGGCTTCGGCACAGATACGCAGTATTTT. Amino acid sequence: CASSQRGPGGFGTDTQYF. The chain links TRBV4-2 to TRBJ2-3; 8 nucleotides align to TRBD1. From germline, CDR1 is LGHNA and CDR2 YNFKEQ. This CDR3 comprises 18 residues. V shed 2 bases, J shed 1 base, and the junction held 11 bases outside the gene matches.

The chain's CDR3 is CASSVGVGRSYEQYF. CDR3 sequence (DNA): TGTGCCAGCAGCGTAGGTGTCGGTCGATCCTACGAGCAGTACTTC. The gene calls are TRBV9 and TRBJ2-7, with unresolved D. The CDR3 length is 15 residues. V was cut by 0 bases and J by 1 base, with 11 bases left in between. Germline V gene sequence: CDR1 SGDLS, CDR2 YYNGEE.

This clone occurred once. DNA for the CDR3: TGTGCCAGCAGCTTAGGGCTGGGGCAGGGGGTTCGGGCTTTCTTT. Protein: CASSLGLGQGVRAFF. This chain connects TRBV7-2 to TRBJ1-1; 7 bases fit TRBD1. Germline-derived CDR1 and CDR2 are SGHTA and FQGNSA. Trimming at V came to 1 base and at J to 11 bases, leaving 13 bases not matched to a gene. The CDR3 totals 15 residues.

The rearrangement uses TRBV6-5 and TRBJ2-1; D possibly corresponds to TRBD2 (5 bases). This CDR3 region has 16 residues. Per the germline V gene, CDR1 is MNHEY and CDR2 is SVGAGI. The V end was cut by 0 bases, the J end by 2 bases, with 11 bases between. The CDR3 bases are TGTGCCAGCAGTTACTCTGGCGGGTTTACCTACAATGAGCAGTTCTTC. It codes for CASSYSGGFTYNEQFF.

The J gene is TRBJ1-1, the V gene TRBV10-1, with D possibly being TRBD1 (5 bases). Germline values: CDR1 WNHNN, CDR2 SYGVQD (reference sequence). Trimming cost V 4 bases and J 4 bases, with 13 bases left between them. CDR3 length equals 14 residues. CDR3 nucleotide sequence: TGCGCCAGCAGTGGCGGGGACCAGGGCACTGAAGCTTTCTTT. Residues: CASSGGDQGTEAFF.

The rearrangement joins TRBV18 to TRBJ2-7; D not certain. V lost 2 bases and J lost 2, with 10 bases in between. This CDR3 comprises 14 residues. Germline-derived CDR1 and CDR2 are KGHSH and LQKENI. The CDR3 loop is CASSPFLGTYEQYF. CDR3 nucleotide sequence: TGTGCCAGCTCACCATTTCTCGGTACCTACGAGCAGTACTTC.

The chain joins TRBV28 to TRBJ2-7; TRBD1 matches at 8 bases. Germline loops: CDR1 MDHEN, CDR2 SYDVKM. After removal of 6 bases from V and 2 bases from J, the junction contained 12 bases not matched to a gene. The CDR3 runs 16 residues. The CDR3 is CASRIRGDRRTYEQYF. The CDR3 DNA reads TGTGCCAGCAGAATAAGGGGGGACAGGAGAACCTACGAGCAGTACTTC.

The gene calls are TRBV11-2 and TRBJ2-7; 8 bases line up with TRBD2. Unmatched junction bases numbered 9, after V lost 5 bases and J lost 0 bases. The germline gives CDR1 SGHAT, CDR2 FQNNGV. The CDR3 loop spans 16 amino acids. The CDR3: CASSPRIAGPSYEQYF. CDR3 bases: TGTGCCAGCAGCCCTAGGATAGCGGGACCCTCCTACGAGCAGTACTTC.

This chain joins TRBV6-5 and TRBJ2-5, with TRBD1 identical over 8 bases. J lost 5 bases, V lost 4 bases, and 9 bases had no gene match. Germline-derived CDR1 and CDR2 are MNHEY and SVGAGI. This CDR3 comprises 15 residues. CDR3 residues: CASSSTGQGRETQYF. The CDR3 DNA reads TGTGCCAGCAGTTCAACCGGACAGGGCCGGGAGACCCAGTACTTC.

This clone was seen a few times. The chain is built from TRBV5-1 and TRBJ1-2; 7 bases line up with TRBD1. CDR3 size: 14 residues. The germline V gene encodes CDR1 SGHRS and CDR2 YFSETQ. Losses at the gene ends were 2 bases for V and 5 bases for J; bases not matched to a gene: 6. The CDR3 reads CASSFEGGRYGYTF. Here the CDR3 DNA reads TGCGCCAGCAGCTTCGAAGGGGGCAGGTATGGCTACACCTTC. Looking up the rest from reference TRBV5-1 and TRBJ1-2 gives the full variable domain: KAGVTQTPRYLIKTRGQQVTLSCSPISGHRSVSWYQQTPGQGLQFLFEYFSETQRNKGNFPGRFSGRQFSNSRSEMNVSTLELGDSALYLCASSFEGGRYGYTFGSGTRLTVV.

There are a few counts of this clone. This chain joins TRBV9 and TRBJ1-1; 8 nucleotides agree with TRBD1. This CDR3 region has 15 residues. Losses at the gene ends were 3 bases for V and 5 bases for J; bases not matched to a gene: 9. Germline-derived CDR1 and CDR2 are SGDLS and YYNGEE. In DNA form, the CDR3 reads TGTGCCAGCAGCGGACTTGGACAGGGAGGAACTGAAGCTTTCTTT. Protein: CASSGLGQGGTEAFF.

The chain uses TRBV7-2 and TRBJ2-7; 7 bases line up with TRBD1. V lost 3 bases to trimming and J lost 3 bases; unmatched junction nucleotides: 8. Germline CDR1 reads SGHTA; CDR2 reads FQGNSA. The CDR3 runs 15 residues. This CDR3 reads CASSFTGTVLYEQYF. The CDR3, as DNA: TGTGCCAGCAGCTTTACCGGGACAGTTCTCTACGAGCAGTACTTC. Together with reference TRBV7-2 and TRBJ2-7, the CDR3 gives the full variable domain: GAGVSQSPSNKVTEKGKDVELRCDPISGHTALYWYRQSLGQGLEFLIYFQGNSAPDKSGLPSDRFSAERTGGSVSTLTIQRTQQEDSAVYLCASSFTGTVLYEQYFGPGTRLTVT.